This T cell receptor (beta chain) was identified during a study of CD8+ T cells in alopecia areata (dated by TCRdb to 2016 to 2019). Regarding the research as a whole: Treated patients were enrolled in an open-label pilot trial of oral tofacitinib, 5 to 10 mg twice daily, for moderate-to-severe alopecia areata. Patients received tofacitinib for 6 to 18 months and were then followed off drug for 6 months to check for delayed response and recurrence. The study used high-throughput TCRbeta sequencing to examine T cell clonal expansion in alopecia areata, in both the C3H/HeJ mouse model and human patients. Human TCRbeta sequencing covered scalp tissue and sorted CD4+ and CD8+ peripheral blood T cells from patchy and totalis/universalis alopecia areata patients and healthy controls. Biopsies were taken from tofacitinib-treated patients at baseline and again at 4 and 24 weeks into treatment, and several of those patients also had a later scalp biopsy. Scalp clonality was compared among normal scalp (n=4), patchy alopecia areata scalp (n=8), and alopecia totalis/universalis scalp (n=8). RNA came from the PAXgene miRNA kit for fixed scalp, the miRNeasy kit for PBMCs, and the RNeasy kit for mouse skin. TCRbeta CDR3 regions were amplified by immunoSEQ multiplex PCR using 35 Vbeta forward and 13 Jbeta reverse primers. The full study reports these points: Shared TCR sequences between patients were less evident than in mice, which may be partly attributable to HLA diversity in the patient population. Higher clonality and more expanded CD8+ clones were observed in lesional scalp than in normal scalp, particularly in alopecia totalis/universalis, a finding suggestive of antigenic drive. Scalp TCR repertoire analysis is complicated because resident alphabeta T cells in normal human skin are also sequenced, whereas mouse skin is dominated by gammadelta T cells.

Libraries were prepared through the immunoSEQ multiplex PCR assay. To provide template for TCR sequencing, every sample had RNA extracted and reverse transcribed into cDNA. First-strand cDNA was synthesized with SuperScript III using a 2:1 mix of oligo-dT and random hexamers. A synthetic immune receptor repertoire was used to gauge amplification bias, and whatever bias remained was removed computationally. In the paper's pipeline: Raw reads were preprocessed for error removal, and CDR3 was defined according to IMGT conventions as running from the conserved cysteine to phenylalanine. To get clonality, Shannon entropy was normalized by log2 of the number of productive unique TCRs and the result was subtracted from 1. Scalp TCRbeta sequences were cross-referenced with sorted blood CD4 and CD8 repertoires so that the CD4 or CD8 identity of scalp clones could be inferred. The table comes from immuneACCESS by way of TCRdb, which keeps in-frame sequences with V and J called. Part of the clones is missing from these tables; in studies checked, under half for an unresolved V gene and the rest for unknown reasons. The V and J calls and clone size come from that table; D and trimming were worked out from the DNA. This sample lists 140,000 to 150,000 clones; around 49% were detected once. Together, the top ten hold more than 0.95% of the sample.

In light of the paper, this sample's time point label describes: baseline before oral tofacitinib. Lesional scalp punch biopsies and peripheral blood were collected from alopecia areata patients. PBMCs were isolated by density centrifugation and stained for CD3, CD4 and CD8, and CD4+ and CD8+ T cells were sorted on a FACSAria. CDR1 and CDR2 (GTSNPN, SVGIG) derive from the germline V gene (reference sequence). Here V drops 0 bases and J drops 6 bases, and the junction holds 7 bases not matched to any gene. From cysteine to phenylalanine, the CDR3 is 15 amino acids long. CDR3 DNA is the only sequence kept; it has 45 bases, read in frame from the first base. This clone has just a few counts. Its antigen is not yet known. The record has no base qualities; no much larger clone is one base away.

The material was CD4+ T cells sorted from blood, obtained at week 0. The TCR comes from a human donor with alopecia areata. Rearrangement joined TRBV30 to TRBJ1-5, and 8 junctional nucleotides match TRBD1. The CDR3 reads as follows: CAWSVGRTGSQPQHF. The nucleotides read TGTGCCTGGAGTGTCGGCCGGACAGGGAGTCAGCCCCAGCATTTT.